The next 17 T cell receptor beta chains were all read from a single sample in a study of tumor-infiltrating lymphocytes in primary liver carcinoma. A constant-region primer primed TCR beta cDNA synthesis from about 0.45 ug of total RNA. For TCR beta, libraries were produced by three nested multiplex PCR rounds using slightly modified ARM-PCR. The first two PCR rounds used TRBV1-TRBV30 primers with a Cbeta primer, approximately 9 cycles each. MiXCR was run by TCRdb on the multiplex PCR reads, yielding one entry per CDR3 protein. The profile covers roughly 190,000 distinct CDR3 sequences, with over 80% appearing a single time and 15% to 20% taken by the ten largest. Unsorted bulk tissue of about 20-32 mg yielded co-extracted RNA and DNA. Material for sequencing was tumor tissue from primary liver carcinoma. These receptors were taken from a man between 40 and 49 years old with primary liver carcinoma and hepatitis B virus infection.

On this clonotype itself: Here the CDR3 omits its conserved ending phenylalanine or tryptophan, so a read error is the likely source. This chain joins TRBV6-2 or TRBV6-3 and TRBJ2-3; 11 bases are a match to TRBD2. The CDR3 is 19 amino acids. Germline assignment: CDR1 MNHEY and CDR2 SVGEGT. In nucleotides, the CDR3 is TGTGCCAGTAGTTCGAGACTAGCGGGGACAAGTGCTAGTACAGATACGCAGTATTCT. It codes for CASSSRLAGTSASTDTQYS.

The chain has TRBV12-3 or TRBV12-4 and TRBJ2-2, with D perhaps TRBD2 (6 bases). V was pared by 2 bases and J by 15 bases, with 16 bases between. The CDR3 sequence is 13 residues long. CDR3 sequence reads: CASSLIGGGEMFF. For the CDR3, the DNA is TGTGCCAGCAGTTTAATAGGAGGCGGGGAAATGTTTTTT.

J is TRBJ2-2 and V is TRBV4-1, with unresolved D. CDR1 and CDR2 (germline): MGHRA, YSYEKL. V lost 2 bases, J lost 8 bases, and 15 bases lay in between. The CDR3 runs to 15 residues. CDR3 coding DNA: TGCGCCAGCAGCCAAAACCTAAGTAGTGCAGGGGAGCTGTTTTTT. Protein product: CASSQNLSSAGELFF.

The CDR3 loop is CASRTGTSGLYKEQFF. The CDR3 DNA reads TGTGCCAGCCGCACCGGGACTAGCGGGCTATACAAAGAACAGTTCTTC. The chain combines TRBV11-3 with TRBJ2-1; 12 bases match TRBD2. V was clipped by 8 bases and J by 13 bases; unmatched bases: 18. CDR3 length: 16 amino acids. The germline V gene has CDR1 SGHNT and CDR2 YENEEA.

This clonotype was seen at least ten times. The rearrangement joins TRBV5-1 to TRBJ1-1, with TRBD1 matching 7 bases. Germline CDR1 SGHRS, CDR2 YFSETQ. The V segment lost 6 bases and the J segment 5 bases; nucleotides outside the gene matches: 10. The CDR3 has 14 amino acids. CDR3 region: CASTQGGAYTEAFF. CDR3 in DNA: TGCGCCAGCACCCAAGGGGGCGCATATACTGAAGCTTTCTTT.

As regards this clonotype: One end of the junction fails to match germline, which may point to a read error. The chain joins TRBV6-1 to TRBJ2-3, with D unclear. In germline, CDR1 is MNHNS, CDR2 SASEGT. This CDR3 is 15 amino acids long. The CDR3 sequence is CASSENFRVTDTQYF. DNA for the CDR3: TGTGCCAGCAGTGAAAACTTCCGAGTCACAGATACGCAGTATTTC.

The V call is TRBV10-3, the J call TRBJ2-3; D is ambiguous. The CDR3 is 12 residues long. Germline V gene lookup returns CDR1 ENHRY and CDR2 SYGVKD. The CDR3 loop reads CICGNEIDTQYF. The CDR3 DNA reads TGTATCTGTGGTAATGAGATAGATACGCAGTATTTT.

With regard to this clonotype: It is likely a read error, because the conserved phenylalanine at the end of the CDR3 is missing. The chain carries TRBV6-1 and TRBJ2-3; D could derive from TRBD1 or TRBD2 (5 bases each). The V gene's germline CDR1 is MNHNS and CDR2 SASEGT. The CDR3 runs 16 residues. The CDR3 DNA reads as TGTGCCAGCTCTGAAATAGGAGGACACTACACAGATATGCAGTATTCT. It is translated as CASSEIGGHYTDMQYS.

As concerns this clonotype: A much larger clone lies one base from this, so it may be a read error. This chain links TRBV30 with TRBJ1-2; D uncertain. Germline CDR1 is GTSNPN and CDR2 is SVGIG (reference sequence). This CDR3 has 13 amino acids. As DNA, the CDR3 is TGTGCCTGGAGCACGGGAGCTAACAATGGCTACACCTTC. Its protein is CAWSTGANNGYTF.

In the case of this clonotype: A junction end diverges from the germline sequence, so it may reflect a read error. The gene calls are TRBV7-9 and TRBJ2-1; D possibly corresponds to TRBD1 (5 bases). Germline V gene lookup returns CDR1 SEHNR and CDR2 FQNEAQ (reference sequence). This CDR3 has 15 residues. CDR3 nucleotide sequence: TGTGCCAGCAATGACAGTTTATCTGAAAACAATGAGCAGTTGTTC. Its translation: CASNDSLSENNEQLF. The variable domain in full, completed from reference TRBV7-9 and TRBJ2-1, reads DTGVSQNPRHKITKRGQNVTFRCDPISEHNRLYWYRQTLGQGPEFLTYFQNEAQLEKSRLLSDRFSAERPKGSFSTLEIQRTEQGDSAMYLCASNDSLSENNEQLFGPGTRLTVL.

The sample holds a few counts of this clonotype. A read error may be the cause here, since a much bigger clone is one base away. The chain carries TRBV28 and TRBJ2-1, with TRBD2 as a possible D gene (6 bases). Per the germline V gene, CDR1 is MDHEN and CDR2 is SYDVKM. This CDR3 contains 14 residues. CDR3 in DNA: TGTGCCAGCATGTGGGGAGGTCCTTACAATGTGCAGTTCTTC. Translated: CASMWGGPYNVQFF.

Points on this clonotype: It is likely a read error, because the conserved phenylalanine at the end of the CDR3 is missing. Because the CDR3's place on the DNA is in doubt, the DNA is left out and the CDR3 is given as listed by TCRdb. The chain couples TRBV11-3 to TRBJ2-5; TRBD2, the table's D call, was not compared with the DNA. From its first to its last residue, the CDR3 has 16 amino acids. Germline V gene data show CDR1 as SGHNT and CDR2 as YENEEA. CDR3 loop: CASSIGTSGSGETHYY.

In regard to this clonotype: No conserved phenylalanine or tryptophan is present at the end of the CDR3, so a read error is the likely explanation. The gene calls are TRBV10-3 and TRBJ2-7; D is perhaps TRBD2 (5 bases). CDR3 size: 13 residues. Between the trimmed V and J ends, which lost 7 bases and 10 bases, there was a span of 20 bases. CDR1 and CDR2 (germline): ENHRY, SYGVKD. CDR3 protein: CAINGPGKQEQYL. In DNA form, the CDR3 reads TGTGCCATCAATGGGCCGGGGAAGCAGGAACAGTACTTA.

Details on this clonotype: This may be a read error, as it is one base from a much larger clone. The chain carries TRBV28 and TRBJ2-7; 8 bases fit TRBD2. The germline V gene has CDR1 MDHEN and CDR2 SYDVKM. This CDR3 has 15 residues. The CDR3 here is CANSIPKAGAYEQYF. The CDR3 DNA reads as TGTGCCAACAGTATACCCAAAGCGGGAGCCTACGAGCAGTACTTC.

For this clonotype: One end of the junction varies from germline; a read error may be responsible. This chain connects TRBV7-8 to TRBJ2-5; D might be TRBD1 (6 bases). CDR3 length: 16 amino acids. Germline V gene lookup returns CDR1 SGHVS and CDR2 FQNEAQ. The CDR3 region has the DNA TGTGCAAGCAGCATAAGAGGTTGGGACACTCAAGAGACCCAGTACTTC. Protein: CASSIRGWDTQETQYF.

This clonotype was picked up one time. Compared with germline, one end of the junction differs, possibly owing to a read error. This sequence joins TRBV14 and TRBJ2-1, with 9 bases lining up with TRBD1. CDR3 length equals 14 residues. CDR1 and CDR2 from the germline V gene are SGHDN and FVKESK. DNA for the CDR3: TGTACCAGCAGCCGACAGGGGGGGTACAATGACCAGTTCTTC. As protein: CTSSRQGGYNDQFF.

For this clonotype: This may be a read error, as it is one base from a much larger clone. The chain is built from TRBV21-1 and TRBJ2-5. TRBV21-1 is a pseudogene locus. CDR3 length: 14 amino acids. The DNA of the CDR3 is TGTGCCAGCAACAAAGTCGTCCAGGCTGTGACCCAGTACTTC. It translates to CASNKVVQAVTQYF.